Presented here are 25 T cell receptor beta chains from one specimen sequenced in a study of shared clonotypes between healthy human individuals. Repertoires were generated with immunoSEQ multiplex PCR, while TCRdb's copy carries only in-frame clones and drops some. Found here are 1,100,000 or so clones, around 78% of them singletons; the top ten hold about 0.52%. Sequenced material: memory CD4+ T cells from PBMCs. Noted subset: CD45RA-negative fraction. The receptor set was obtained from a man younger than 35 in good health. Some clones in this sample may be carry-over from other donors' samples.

Here the CDR3 DNA reads TGCGCCAGCAGCTGGGGACTCGACCCCGTAGAGACCCAGTACTTC. This encodes CASSWGLDPVETQYF. The chain is built from TRBV5-1 and TRBJ2-5; D possibly corresponds to TRBD2 (6 bases). Germline-derived CDR1 and CDR2 are SGHRS and YFSETQ. This CDR3 region has 15 residues. Trimming pared 3 bases from V and 4 bases from J, leaving 16 bases between.

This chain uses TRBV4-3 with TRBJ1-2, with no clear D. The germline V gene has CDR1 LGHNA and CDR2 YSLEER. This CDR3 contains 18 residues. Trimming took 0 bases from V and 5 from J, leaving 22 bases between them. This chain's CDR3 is CASSQDSMKLGTRYGYTF. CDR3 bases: TGCGCCAGCAGCCAAGATAGCATGAAATTAGGAACTAGGTATGGCTACACCTTC.

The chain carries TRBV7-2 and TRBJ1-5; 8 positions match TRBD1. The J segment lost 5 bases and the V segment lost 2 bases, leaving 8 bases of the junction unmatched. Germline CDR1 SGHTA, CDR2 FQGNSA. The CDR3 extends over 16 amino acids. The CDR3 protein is CASSLKYGTGHQPQHF. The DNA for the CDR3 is TGTGCCAGCAGCTTAAAATATGGGACAGGTCATCAGCCCCAGCATTTT.

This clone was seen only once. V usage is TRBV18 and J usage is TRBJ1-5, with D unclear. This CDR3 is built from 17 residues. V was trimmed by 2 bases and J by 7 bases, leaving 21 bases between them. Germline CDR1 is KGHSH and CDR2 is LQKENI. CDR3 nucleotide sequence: TGTGCCAGCTCACCAGGTGCAGGCTCCCCGGGAAACCAGCCCCAGCATTTT. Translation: CASSPGAGSPGNQPQHF.

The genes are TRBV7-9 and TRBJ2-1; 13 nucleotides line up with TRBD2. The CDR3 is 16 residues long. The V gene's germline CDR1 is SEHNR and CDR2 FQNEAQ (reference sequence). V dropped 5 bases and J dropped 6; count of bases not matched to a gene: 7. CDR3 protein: CASSPPGLAGINEQFF. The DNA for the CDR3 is TGTGCCAGCAGCCCCCCGGGACTAGCGGGGATCAATGAGCAGTTCTTC.

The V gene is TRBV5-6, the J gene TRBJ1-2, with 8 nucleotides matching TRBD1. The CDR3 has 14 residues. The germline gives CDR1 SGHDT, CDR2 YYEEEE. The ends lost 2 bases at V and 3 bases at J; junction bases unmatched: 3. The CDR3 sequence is CASSFQGADYGYTF. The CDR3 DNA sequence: TGTGCCAGCAGCTTTCAGGGGGCGGACTATGGCTACACCTTC.

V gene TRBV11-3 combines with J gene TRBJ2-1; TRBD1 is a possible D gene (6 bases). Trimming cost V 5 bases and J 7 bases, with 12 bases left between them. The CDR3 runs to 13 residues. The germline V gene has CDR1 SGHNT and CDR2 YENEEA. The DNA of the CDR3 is TGTGCCAGCAGCCTTACAGGGTCAAATGAGCAGTTCTTC. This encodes CASSLTGSNEQFF.

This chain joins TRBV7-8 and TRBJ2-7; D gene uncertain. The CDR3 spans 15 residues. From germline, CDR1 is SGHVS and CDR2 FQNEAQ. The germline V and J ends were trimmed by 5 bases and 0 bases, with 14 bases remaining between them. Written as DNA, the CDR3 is TGTGCCAGCAGCCGCTTAGCTATCGGCTCCTACGAGCAGTACTTC. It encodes CASSRLAIGSYEQYF.

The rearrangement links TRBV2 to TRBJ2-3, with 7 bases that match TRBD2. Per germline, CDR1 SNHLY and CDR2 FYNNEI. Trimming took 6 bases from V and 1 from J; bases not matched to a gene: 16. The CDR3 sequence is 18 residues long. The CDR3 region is CASRGEGLPLGGTDTQYF. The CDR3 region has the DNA TGTGCCAGCAGAGGGGAGGGACTCCCCCTAGGGGGCACAGATACGCAGTATTTT.

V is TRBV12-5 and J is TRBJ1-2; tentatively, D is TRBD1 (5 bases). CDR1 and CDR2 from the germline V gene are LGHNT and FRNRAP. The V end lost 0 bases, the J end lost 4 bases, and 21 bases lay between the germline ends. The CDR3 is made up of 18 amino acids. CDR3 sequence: CASGLVLAGNEATYGYTF. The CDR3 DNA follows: TGTGCTAGTGGTTTGGTACTAGCAGGGAATGAAGCTACCTATGGCTACACCTTC.

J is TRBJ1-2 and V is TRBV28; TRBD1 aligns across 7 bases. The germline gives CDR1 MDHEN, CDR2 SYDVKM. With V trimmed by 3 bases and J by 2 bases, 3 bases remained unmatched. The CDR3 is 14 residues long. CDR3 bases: TGTGCCAGCAGTTTGGACAGGCTGAACTATGGCTACACCTTC. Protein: CASSLDRLNYGYTF.

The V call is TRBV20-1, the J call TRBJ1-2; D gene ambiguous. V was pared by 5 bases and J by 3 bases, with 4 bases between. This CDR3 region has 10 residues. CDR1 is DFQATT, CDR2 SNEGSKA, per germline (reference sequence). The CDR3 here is CSAFDYGYTF. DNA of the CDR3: TGCAGTGCTTTTGACTATGGCTACACCTTC.

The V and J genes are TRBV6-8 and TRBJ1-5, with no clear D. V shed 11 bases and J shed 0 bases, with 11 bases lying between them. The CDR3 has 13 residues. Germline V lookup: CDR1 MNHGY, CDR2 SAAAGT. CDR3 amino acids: CAEGSYSNQPQHF. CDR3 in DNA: TGTGCCGAGGGTAGTTATAGCAATCAGCCCCAGCATTTT.

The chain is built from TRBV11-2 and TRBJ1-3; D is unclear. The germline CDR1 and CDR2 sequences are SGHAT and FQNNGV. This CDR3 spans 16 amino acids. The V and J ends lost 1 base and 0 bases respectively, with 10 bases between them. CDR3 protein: CASSLVAASSGNTIYF. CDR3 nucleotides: TGTGCCAGCAGCTTAGTTGCGGCGAGCTCTGGAAACACCATATATTTT.

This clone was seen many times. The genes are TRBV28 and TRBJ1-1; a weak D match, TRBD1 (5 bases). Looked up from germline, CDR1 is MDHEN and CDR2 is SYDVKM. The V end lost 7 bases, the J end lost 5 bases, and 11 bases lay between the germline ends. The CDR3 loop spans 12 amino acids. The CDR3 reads CASTVAGTEAFF. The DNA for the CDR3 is TGTGCCAGCACCGTCGCAGGGACTGAAGCTTTCTTT.

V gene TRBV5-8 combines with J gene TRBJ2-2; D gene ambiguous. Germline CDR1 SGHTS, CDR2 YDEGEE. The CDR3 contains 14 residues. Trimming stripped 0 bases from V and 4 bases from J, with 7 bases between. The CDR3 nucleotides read TGTGCCAGCAGCTTGGTACTGGGCACCGGGGAGCTGTTTTTT. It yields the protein CASSLVLGTGELFF.

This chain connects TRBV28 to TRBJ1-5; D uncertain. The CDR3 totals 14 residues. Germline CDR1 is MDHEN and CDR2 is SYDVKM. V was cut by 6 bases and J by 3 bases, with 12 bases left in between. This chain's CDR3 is CASSLMGDNQPQHF. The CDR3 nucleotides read TGTGCCAGCAGCCTTATGGGAGACAATCAGCCCCAGCATTTT.

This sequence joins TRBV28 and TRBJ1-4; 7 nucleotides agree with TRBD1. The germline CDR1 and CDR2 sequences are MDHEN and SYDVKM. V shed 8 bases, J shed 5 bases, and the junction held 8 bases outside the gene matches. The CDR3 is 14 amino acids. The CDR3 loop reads CASGRGQINEKLFF. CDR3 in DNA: TGTGCCAGCGGGCGGGGACAGATCAATGAAAAACTGTTTTTT.

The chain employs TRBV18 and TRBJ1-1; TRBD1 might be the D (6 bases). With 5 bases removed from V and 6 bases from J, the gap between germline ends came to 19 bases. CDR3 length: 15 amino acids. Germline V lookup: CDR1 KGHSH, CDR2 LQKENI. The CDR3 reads CASSNAPPGQSEAFF. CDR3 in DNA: TGTGCCAGCTCAAATGCACCGCCGGGACAATCTGAAGCTTTCTTT.

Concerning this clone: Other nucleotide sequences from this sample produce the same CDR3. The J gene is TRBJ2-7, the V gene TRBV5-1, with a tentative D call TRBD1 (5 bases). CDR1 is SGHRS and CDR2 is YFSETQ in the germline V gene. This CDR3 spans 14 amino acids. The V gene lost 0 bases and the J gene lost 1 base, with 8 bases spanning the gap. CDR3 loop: CASSLVAGSYEQYF. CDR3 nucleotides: TGCGCCAGCAGCTTGGTGGCAGGGTCCTACGAGCAGTACTTC.

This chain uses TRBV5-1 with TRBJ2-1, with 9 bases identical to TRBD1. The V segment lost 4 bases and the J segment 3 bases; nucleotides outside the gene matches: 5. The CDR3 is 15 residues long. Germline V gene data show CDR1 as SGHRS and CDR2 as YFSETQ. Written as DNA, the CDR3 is TGCGCCAGCAGCGTGACAGGGGGTGGCTACAATGAGCAGTTCTTC. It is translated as CASSVTGGGYNEQFF.

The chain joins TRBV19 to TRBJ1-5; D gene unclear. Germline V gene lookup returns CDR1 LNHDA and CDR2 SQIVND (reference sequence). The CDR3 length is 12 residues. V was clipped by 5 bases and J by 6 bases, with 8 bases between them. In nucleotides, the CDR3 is TGTGCCAGTAGTGGTCCAGGTCAGCCCCAGCATTTT. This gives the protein CASSGPGQPQHF.

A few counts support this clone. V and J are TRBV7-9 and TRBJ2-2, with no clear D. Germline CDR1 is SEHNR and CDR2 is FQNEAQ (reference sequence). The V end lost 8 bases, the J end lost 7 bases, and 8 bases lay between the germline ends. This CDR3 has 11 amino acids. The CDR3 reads CASPPSGELFF. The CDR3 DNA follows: TGTGCCAGCCCCCCCAGCGGGGAGCTGTTTTTT. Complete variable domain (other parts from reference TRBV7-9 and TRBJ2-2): DTGVSQNPRHKITKRGQNVTFRCDPISEHNRLYWYRQTLGQGPEFLTYFQNEAQLEKSRLLSDRFSAERPKGSFSTLEIQRTEQGDSAMYLCASPPSGELFFGEGSRLTVL.

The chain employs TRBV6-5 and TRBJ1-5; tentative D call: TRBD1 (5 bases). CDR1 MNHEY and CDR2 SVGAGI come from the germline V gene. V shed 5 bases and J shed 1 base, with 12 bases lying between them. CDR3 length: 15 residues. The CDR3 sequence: CASSKNRISNQPQHF. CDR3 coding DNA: TGTGCCAGCAGTAAGAACAGGATAAGCAATCAGCCCCAGCATTTT.

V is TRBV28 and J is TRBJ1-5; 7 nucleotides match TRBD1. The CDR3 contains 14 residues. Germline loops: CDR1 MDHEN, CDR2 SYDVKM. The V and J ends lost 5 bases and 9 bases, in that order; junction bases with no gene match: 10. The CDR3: CASSPPQGSSPQHF. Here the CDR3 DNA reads TGTGCCAGCAGTCCACCACAGGGGTCATCGCCCCAGCATTTT.